The clone carrying this TCR beta chain came up a few times. Its specificity is unknown. The data belong to a study of cytomegalovirus exposure and HLA in healthy donors. The study ran its PCR with 60 Vbeta and 13 Jbeta primers. The method was immunoSEQ multiplex PCR; TCRdb's version includes in-frame clones alone and lacks a portion of them. The repertoire includes 100,000 to 150,000 clones, about 10% of them detected once, and just over 4.5% sits in the top ten. Study-wide points: Immune exposure data for these donors was limited to CMV serostatus.

The CDR3 spans 12 residues. From germline, CDR1 is MNHEY and CDR2 SVGAGI. The ends were cut back, 5 bases at V and 9 bases at J, with 13 bases in the middle. The chain is built from TRBV6-5 and TRBJ1-1, with D unclear. This clonotype was obtained from a young woman in good health and CMV-seropositive. The sequenced sample consisted of PBMCs. The CDR3 sequence is CASSENLGQAFF. For the CDR3, the DNA is TGTGCCAGCAGTGAAAACCTAGGCCAAGCTTTCTTT.